The 25 T cell receptor beta chains in this list originate from one sample, sequenced in a study of response to subunit inactivated influenza vaccine. TCRdb re-derived calls from the RT-PCR reads in MiXCR, one entry per CDR3 protein. The sample holds about 530,000 distinct CDR3 sequences, over 9.5% seen once. The sequencing used PBMCs from blood, collected on the day of vaccination. Every receptor here comes from a man between 50 and 59 years old who received an inactivated influenza vaccine.

This clonotype was seen many times. The gene calls are TRBV12-3 or TRBV12-4 and TRBJ2-1, with 9 bases lining up with TRBD1. V lost 1 base, J lost 3 bases, and 1 base stayed unmatched. The CDR3 runs 15 residues. CDR3 amino acids: CASSLGTGDYNEQFF. The CDR3 region has the DNA TGTGCCAGCAGTTTAGGGACAGGGGACTACAATGAGCAGTTCTTC.

This chain links TRBV19 with TRBJ1-2; 8 bases line up with TRBD1. This CDR3 has 15 amino acids. Trimming at V came to 4 bases and at J to 4 bases, leaving 8 bases not matched to a gene. Germline V gene sequence: CDR1 LNHDA, CDR2 SQIVND (reference sequence). CDR3 in amino acids: CASSTDRGDGYGYTF. The CDR3 nucleotides read TGTGCCAGTAGTACTGACAGGGGAGACGGCTATGGCTACACCTTC.

The sample holds many counts of this clonotype. The chain couples TRBV15 to TRBJ2-5; 9 bases are shared with TRBD2. The CDR3 sequence is 14 residues long. V was clipped by 6 bases and J by 4 bases; unmatched bases: 6. The germline V gene encodes CDR1 LNHNV and CDR2 YYDKDF (reference sequence). CDR3 protein: CATSGRGGGETQYF. DNA for the CDR3: TGTGCCACCAGTGGGCGGGGGGGAGGAGAGACCCAGTACTTC.

This clonotype has only a few counts. This chain uses TRBV5-1 with TRBJ2-3; D might be TRBD2 (5 bases). CDR1 is SGHRS and CDR2 is YFSETQ in the germline V gene. The ends were cut back, 0 bases at V and 6 bases at J, with 17 bases in the middle. The CDR3 loop spans 16 amino acids. The CDR3 reads CASSLGGLQRSDTQYF. CDR3 coding DNA: TGCGCCAGCAGCTTGGGCGGACTTCAGAGGTCCGATACGCAGTATTTT.

This clonotype turned up a few times. V gene TRBV6-2 or TRBV6-3 combines with J gene TRBJ2-1, with 7 bases that match TRBD1. CDR1 is MNHEY, CDR2 SVGEGT, per germline. The CDR3 is 14 amino acids. J lost 1 base, V lost 8 bases, and 5 bases had no gene match. The CDR3 coding sequence is TGTGCCAGCGATACACAGGGGTCCTACAATGAGCAGTTCTTC. The encoded protein is CASDTQGSYNEQFF.

This clonotype was recorded a few times. This chain uses TRBV7-2 with TRBJ2-3; 11 bases align to TRBD2. Germline CDR1 is SGHTA and CDR2 is FQGNSA. Losses at the gene ends were 5 bases for V and 6 bases for J; bases not matched to a gene: 10. This CDR3 spans 16 amino acids. CDR3 in amino acids: CASSRGLAALRDTQYF. Here the CDR3 DNA reads TGTGCCAGCAGCAGGGGACTAGCGGCCCTAAGGGATACGCAGTATTTT.

J is TRBJ1-1 and V is TRBV5-4; D might be TRBD1 (6 bases). Trimming removed 0 bases at V and 10 bases at J, with 16 bases between. Germline-derived CDR1 and CDR2 are SGHNT and YYREEE (reference sequence). The CDR3 spans 14 residues. In nucleotides, the CDR3 is TGTGCCAGCAGCTTGGGGGAGGGGGTCTCTAGAGCTTTCTTT. Translation gives CASSLGEGVSRAFF.

This clonotype was found a few times. The V gene is TRBV11-2, the J gene TRBJ2-3; D not resolved. Germline V CDR1 and CDR2: SGHAT, FQNNGV. The CDR3 is 14 amino acids. V was trimmed by 3 bases and J by 2 bases, leaving 9 bases between them. This CDR3 is CASSFRPTTDTQYF. DNA of the CDR3: TGTGCCAGCAGCTTCAGGCCGACCACAGATACGCAGTATTTT.

Only a few counts were recorded for this clonotype. This chain connects TRBV20-1 to TRBJ2-1, with 10 bases identical to TRBD2. The CDR3 loop spans 17 amino acids. V shed 3 bases, J shed 6 bases, and the junction held 14 bases outside the gene matches. Germline V gene data show CDR1 as DFQATT and CDR2 as SNEGSKA (reference sequence). This CDR3 is CSARVILAGVSPNEQFF. In nucleotides, the CDR3 is TGCAGTGCTAGGGTCATCCTAGCGGGAGTATCACCCAATGAGCAGTTCTTC.

This clonotype was observed a few times. The V and J genes are TRBV24-1 and TRBJ2-1; D call uncertain. The CDR3 extends over 16 amino acids. The germline gives CDR1 KGHDR, CDR2 SFDVKD. With 2 bases removed from V and 9 bases from J, the gap between germline ends came to 19 bases. CDR3 DNA: TGTGCCACCAGTGATTCAGACCTTTTTGCGGCCTCTGAGCAGTTCTTC. Protein product: CATSDSDLFAASEQFF.

The chain uses TRBV7-2 and TRBJ2-3; 7 nucleotides line up with TRBD2. The V gene's germline CDR1 is SGHTA and CDR2 FQGNSA. The CDR3 is 13 amino acids. V trimming: 0 bases; J trimming: 10 bases; junction bases outside the gene matches: 4. The CDR3 DNA reads as TGTGCCAGCAGCTTAGCTGGCGGGAGACCGCAGTATTTT. This encodes CASSLAGGRPQYF.

The chain uses TRBV6-2 or TRBV6-3 and TRBJ1-5, with 7 bases identical to TRBD1. Trimming removed 6 bases from V and 10 bases from J; junction bases left unmatched: 15. Germline CDR1 and CDR2: MNHEY and SVGEGT. This CDR3 is 15 amino acids long. The CDR3 bases are TGTGCCAGCAGGGAAGACAGGGCACAGGGTCATCCCCAGCATTTT. This translates into CASREDRAQGHPQHF.

This clonotype has just a few counts. V usage is TRBV20-1 and J usage is TRBJ2-1, with D uncertain. The CDR3 totals 13 residues. In germline, CDR1 is DFQATT, CDR2 SNEGSKA (reference sequence). V was pared by 7 bases and J by 6 bases, with 16 bases between. CDR3 bases: TGCAGTGACCTGGGCCTAGGGCTCAATGAGCAGTTCTTC. It translates to CSDLGLGLNEQFF.

The chain recombines TRBV28 with TRBJ2-7; TRBD2 agrees at 8 bases. The CDR3 is made up of 14 amino acids. Germline V gene data show CDR1 as MDHEN and CDR2 as SYDVKM. V was pared by 11 bases and J by 5 bases, with 14 bases of the junction left unmatched. CDR3 DNA sequence: TGTGCCTCCTCTTGGTCTAGCGGGTACAACGAGCAGTACTTC. It is translated as CASSWSSGYNEQYF. The variable domain in full, with the rest retrieved from reference TRBV28 and TRBJ2-7, is DVKVTQSSRYLVKRTGEKVFLECVQDMDHENMFWYRQDPGLGLRLIYFSYDVKMKEKGDIPEGYSVSREKKERFSLILESASTNQTSMYLCASSWSSGYNEQYFGPGTRLTVT.

This clonotype was counted many times. The chain carries TRBV4-3 and TRBJ2-1; TRBD1 might be the D (7 bases). Trimming shortened V by 0 bases and J by 5 bases, and 17 bases separated the two germline ends. The germline V gene encodes CDR1 LGHNA and CDR2 YSLEER. The CDR3 runs to 17 residues. As DNA, the CDR3 is TGCGCCAGCAGCCAAGAGGTTGGCCAGGGGGGAAACAATGAGCAGTTCTTC. It codes for CASSQEVGQGGNNEQFF.

In its sample, this clonotype was seen a few times. The chain has TRBV4-1 and TRBJ2-3; weak D call: TRBD2 (5 bases). V lost 1 base and J 0 bases, leaving 8 bases between the germline ends. Germline CDR1 and CDR2: MGHRA and YSYEKL. CDR3 size: 15 residues. The CDR3 region is CASSQVAWSTDTQYF. Written as DNA, the CDR3 is TGCGCCAGCAGCCAAGTAGCGTGGAGCACAGATACGCAGTATTTT.

This clonotype was seen more than once but under ten times. The J gene is TRBJ2-3, the V gene TRBV5-1; TRBD2 agrees at 14 bases. CDR3 length: 18 residues. Germline V lookup: CDR1 SGHRS, CDR2 YFSETQ. V lost 4 bases and J lost 2; bases outside the gene matches: 9. CDR3 protein: CASSPGLAGGPLTDTQYF. Written as DNA, the CDR3 is TGCGCCAGCAGCCCCGGACTAGCGGGAGGCCCTCTCACAGATACGCAGTATTTT.

The genes are TRBV29-1 and TRBJ2-7; no clear D. This CDR3 has 15 amino acids. CDR1 is SQVTM and CDR2 is ANQGSEA in the germline V gene. V was trimmed by 1 base and J by 0 bases, leaving 13 bases between them. The CDR3, as DNA: TGCAGCGTTGAAGTGCAAGGGCTGAGCTCCTACGAGCAGTACTTC. It yields the protein CSVEVQGLSSYEQYF.

There are a few counts of this clonotype. This sequence joins TRBV4-1 and TRBJ2-3, with D uncertain. Deletions cut 2 bases from V and 2 bases from J, with 14 bases between. The CDR3 is 16 amino acids. Germline-derived CDR1 and CDR2 are MGHRA and YSYEKL. The CDR3 nucleotides read TGCGCCAGCAGCCAAAGCTTTGGGTTTTCCACAGATACGCAGTATTTT. Protein product: CASSQSFGFSTDTQYF.

This clonotype was counted between two and nine times. The chain combines TRBV12-3 or TRBV12-4 with TRBJ1-5; 8 nucleotides align to TRBD1. This CDR3 spans 19 amino acids. J was trimmed by 1 base and V by 5 bases; bases with no gene match: 16. The CDR3 coding sequence is TGTGCCAGCAGTGCCTCCGTAGGACAGGGAAGGGGGAGCAATCAGCCCCAGCATTTT. Its translation is CASSASVGQGRGSNQPQHF.

This clonotype was observed a handful of times. The chain recombines TRBV5-1 with TRBJ2-1, with D possibly TRBD2 on 6 matching bases. V shed 3 bases and J shed 15 bases, with 22 bases lying between them. Per the germline V gene, CDR1 is SGHRS and CDR2 is YFSETQ. The CDR3 contains 14 residues. CDR3 sequence: CASSSFIAGGRRFF. DNA for the CDR3: TGCGCCAGCAGCTCGTTTATTGCCGGAGGGCGTAGGTTCTTC.

This clonotype was detected only a few times. V gene TRBV6-1 combines with J gene TRBJ2-6, with unresolved D. This CDR3 spans 13 amino acids. CDR1 is MNHNS and CDR2 is SASEGT in the germline V gene. Trimming removed 6 bases from V and 5 bases from J, with 8 bases in between. This CDR3 reads CASSPDRANVLTF. CDR3 bases: TGTGCCAGCAGCCCAGACAGGGCCAACGTCCTGACTTTC.

V and J are TRBV12-3 or TRBV12-4 and TRBJ2-1; no clear D. V was trimmed by 5 bases and J by 3 bases, leaving 11 bases between them. This CDR3 has 14 residues. The CDR3 spells CASSRPYSYNEQFF. DNA for the CDR3: TGTGCCAGCAGTCGCCCGTACAGCTACAATGAGCAGTTCTTC.

In this sample, this clonotype turned up many times. The rearrangement joins TRBV7-2 to TRBJ2-5, with 13 positions matching TRBD2. The CDR3 has 16 amino acids. Germline CDR1 is SGHTA and CDR2 is FQGNSA. With V trimmed by 5 bases and J by 1 base, 4 bases remained unmatched. The chain's CDR3 is CASSLGLAGTQETQYF. The CDR3 region has the DNA TGTGCCAGCAGCCTGGGACTAGCGGGGACCCAAGAGACCCAGTACTTC. Looking up the rest from reference TRBV7-2 and TRBJ2-5 gives the full variable domain: GAGVSQSPSNKVTEKGKDVELRCDPISGHTALYWYRQSLGQGLEFLIYFQGNSAPDKSGLPSDRFSAERTGGSVSTLTIQRTQQEDSAVYLCASSLGLAGTQETQYFGPGTRLLVL.

The sample holds a few counts of this clonotype. The chain is built from TRBV6-1 and TRBJ1-4, with 9 bases identical to TRBD1. Germline-derived CDR1 and CDR2 are MNHNS and SASEGT. CDR3 length equals 16 residues. J was trimmed by 8 bases and V by 1 base; bases with no gene match: 8. The CDR3: CASSEGTGTGNEKLFF. Written as DNA, the CDR3 is TGTGCCAGCAGTGAAGGAACCGGGACAGGGAACGAAAAACTGTTTTTT.